This TCR beta chain stems from a study of Ad26.COV2.S vaccination and SARS-CoV-2 variants. Clones were sequenced by immunoSEQ multiplex PCR, and TCRdb holds only the in-frame ones, with some missing. This sample has approximately 300,000 clones; around four fifths occur once, and the top ten carry 2.1%. Treatment specified: roughly 19 received Ad26.COV2.S at low or high dose, single or two shots; 5 received placebo; per-sample allocation not given. Each sample was drawn 63 days after the first injection (of vaccine or placebo). The V end lost 6 bases, the J end lost 3 bases, and 18 bases lay between the germline ends. Germline V gene sequence: CDR1 MDHEN, CDR2 SYDVKM. This CDR3 spans 16 amino acids.

The chain recombines TRBV28 with TRBJ1-5; tentative D call: TRBD1 (5 bases). This material consisted of peripheral blood, taken in a trial of Ad26.COV2.S vaccine versus placebo. This TCR was sampled from a person aged 18-65 years who received the Ad26.COV2.S COVID-19 vaccine or a placebo. The CDR3 reads CASRDMGRENNQPQHF. The CDR3 DNA reads as TGTGCCAGCAGGGACATGGGCAGGGAAAACAATCAGCCCCAGCATTTT.